This T cell receptor (beta chain) was sequenced during a study of blood T cell repertoires in COVID-19 (dated by TCRdb to 2018 to 2021). General notes on the study: The collaborator samples originated in the United States, Italy and Spain and spanned the acute and convalescent phases of COVID-19. The dataset comprised deeply sampled blood TCRbeta repertoires from subjects exposed to, actively infected with, or recovered from COVID-19. Sample metadata almost always included a de-identified subject ID, COVID-19 status, age in years and sex. The repertoires were made available in a free public database intended to serve as a resource for research on the immune response to SARS-CoV-2. Samples were obtained from the ongoing ImmuneRACE study (first 160 participants) and from 1,254 subjects provided by 6 global collaborators. HLA class I and class II types, where available, came from metadata supplied by the sample provider rather than from assay-based typing. The material from the prospective study consisted of cDNA or gDNA derived from T cells, B-cell-depleted T cells, or PBMCs. Overall study results and their limits: Clinical and demographic metadata were provided uncurated, with the amount varying by source and participant.

TCRbeta CDR3 regions were amplified from genomic DNA by means of the immunoSEQ Assay, a bias-controlled multiplex PCR. In the authors' own workflow: The number of nucleated cells in each sample was estimated from the amplification of reference gene primers within the assay. Sequence reads were collapsed and filtered to measure the absolute abundance of every unique TCRbeta CDR3 rearrangement. For each sample, productive Simpson clonality was calculated as the square root of Simpson's diversity index across productive rearrangements. Held by TCRdb, this immuneACCESS table contains in-frame sequences only and omits some clones. Under half of the omission traces to an unresolved V gene where checked; the cause of the rest is unknown. V and J calls plus clone size are reproduced from that table; the DNA served to infer D and trimming. Present in this sample are just under 350,000 clones, 65% to 85% of which were seen just once. The ten biggest clones cover approximately 3% of the sample.

On this clone: Its antigen has not been determined. Per-base qualities were not stored, and no clone one base away is much larger.

Each collaborating institution followed its own protocols to collect whole blood in K2EDTA tubes. For TCRbeta analysis, collaborators shipped samples as frozen whole blood, isolated PBMCs, or DNA extracted from either of those sample types. CDR1 SGHRS and CDR2 YFSETQ were looked up in the germline V gene. Reading from cysteine to phenylalanine, the CDR3 counts 15 amino acids. The DNA shown is the 45-base CDR3, in frame from base 1. Here V drops 4 bases and J drops 0 bases, and the junction holds 5 bases not matched to any gene. The V and J genes are TRBV5-1 and TRBJ2-7; 9 central nucleotides agree with TRBD1. The specimen sequenced was peripheral blood. The TCR originated in a man aged 25 to 40 with active or convalescent COVID-19. In nucleotides, the sequence is TGCGCCAGCAGCCCCGGACAGGGGAGCTCCTACGAGCAGTACTTC. This translates into CASSPGQGSSYEQYF.